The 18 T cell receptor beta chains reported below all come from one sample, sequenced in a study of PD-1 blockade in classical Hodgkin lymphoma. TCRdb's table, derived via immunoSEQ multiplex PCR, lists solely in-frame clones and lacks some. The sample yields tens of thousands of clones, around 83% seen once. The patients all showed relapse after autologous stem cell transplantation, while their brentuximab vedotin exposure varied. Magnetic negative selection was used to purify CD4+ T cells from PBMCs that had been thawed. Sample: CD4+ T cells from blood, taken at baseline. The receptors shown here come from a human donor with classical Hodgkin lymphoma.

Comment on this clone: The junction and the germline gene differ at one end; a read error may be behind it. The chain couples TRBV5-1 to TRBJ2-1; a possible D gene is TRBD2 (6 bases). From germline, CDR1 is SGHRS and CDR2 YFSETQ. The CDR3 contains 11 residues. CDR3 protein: CAIDAPGERFF. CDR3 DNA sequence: TGCGCCATCGATGCACCGGGGGAGCGGTTCTTC.

CDR3 bases: TGTGCCAGTAGTACAGGGACCTATAATTCACCCCTCCACTTT. Protein sequence: CASSTGTYNSPLHF. The chain joins TRBV19 to TRBJ1-6, with D possibly matching TRBD1 (5 bases). CDR3 length: 14 residues. Trimming removed 4 bases at V and 2 bases at J, with 6 bases between. Germline-derived CDR1 and CDR2 are LNHDA and SQIVND (reference sequence).

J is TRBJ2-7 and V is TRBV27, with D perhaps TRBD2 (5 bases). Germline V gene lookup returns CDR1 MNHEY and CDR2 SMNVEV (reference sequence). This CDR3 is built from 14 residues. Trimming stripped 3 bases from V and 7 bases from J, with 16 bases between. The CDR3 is CASSFLAGVGEQYF. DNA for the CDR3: TGTGCCAGCAGTTTTCTTGCCGGGGTGGGGGAGCAGTACTTC.

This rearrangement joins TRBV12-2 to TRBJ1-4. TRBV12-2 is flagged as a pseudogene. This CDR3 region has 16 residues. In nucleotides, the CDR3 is TGTGCAAGTCGCTTAGGCGGCACAGCAGCTAATGAAAAACTGTTTTTT. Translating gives CASRLGGTAANEKLFF.

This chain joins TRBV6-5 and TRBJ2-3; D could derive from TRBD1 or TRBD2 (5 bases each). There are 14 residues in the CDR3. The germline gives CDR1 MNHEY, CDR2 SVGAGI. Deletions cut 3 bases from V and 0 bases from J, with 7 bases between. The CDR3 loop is CASSYRDSTDTQYF. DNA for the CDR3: TGTGCCAGCAGTTATAGGGACAGCACAGATACGCAGTATTTT.

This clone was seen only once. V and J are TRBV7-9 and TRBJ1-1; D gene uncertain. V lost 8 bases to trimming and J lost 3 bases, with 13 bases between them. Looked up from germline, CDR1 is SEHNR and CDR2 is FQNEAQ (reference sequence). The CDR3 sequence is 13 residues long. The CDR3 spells CASHRRQDTEAFF. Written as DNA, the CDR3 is TGTGCCAGCCACCGGCGTCAGGACACTGAAGCTTTCTTT.

CDR3 in amino acids: CASSIVGSGVPFGNEQFF. The CDR3, as DNA: TGTGCCAGTAGTATAGTCGGTAGCGGGGTCCCTTTCGGCAATGAGCAGTTCTTC. The rearrangement uses TRBV19 and TRBJ2-1; 8 nucleotides agree with TRBD2. The CDR3 is made up of 18 amino acids. Germline V gene lookup returns CDR1 LNHDA and CDR2 SQIVND (reference sequence). V gave up 1 base and J gave up 6 bases; unmatched junction bases: 14.

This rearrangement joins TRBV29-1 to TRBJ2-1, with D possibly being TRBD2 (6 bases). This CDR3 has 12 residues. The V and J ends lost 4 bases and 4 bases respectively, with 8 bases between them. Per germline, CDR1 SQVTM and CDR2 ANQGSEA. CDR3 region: CSVGTTYNEQFF. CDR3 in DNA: TGCAGCGTTGGGACTACTTACAATGAGCAGTTCTTC.

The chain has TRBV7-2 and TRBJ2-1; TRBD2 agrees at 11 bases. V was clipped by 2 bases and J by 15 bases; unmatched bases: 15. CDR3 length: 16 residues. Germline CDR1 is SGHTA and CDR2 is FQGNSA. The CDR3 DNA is TGTGCCAGCAGCTTACGGGCTAGCGGGGGGCCAGGGGTGACGTTCTTC. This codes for CASSLRASGGPGVTFF.

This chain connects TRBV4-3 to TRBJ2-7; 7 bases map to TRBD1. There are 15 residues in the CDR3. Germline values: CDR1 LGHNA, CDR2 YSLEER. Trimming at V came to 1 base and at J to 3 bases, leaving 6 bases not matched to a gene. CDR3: CASSQVGGQDYEQYF. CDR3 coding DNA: TGCGCCAGCAGCCAAGTAGGGGGCCAGGACTACGAGCAGTACTTC.

The CDR3 sequence: CASSRGGGNTIYF. DNA of the CDR3: TGTGCCAGCAGCCGGGGAGGTGGAAACACCATATATTTT. J is TRBJ1-3 and V is TRBV6-1; no clear D. Germline V CDR1 and CDR2: MNHNS, SASEGT. Trimming left V 6 bases short and J 3 bases short, with 9 bases between. The length of the CDR3 is 13 residues.

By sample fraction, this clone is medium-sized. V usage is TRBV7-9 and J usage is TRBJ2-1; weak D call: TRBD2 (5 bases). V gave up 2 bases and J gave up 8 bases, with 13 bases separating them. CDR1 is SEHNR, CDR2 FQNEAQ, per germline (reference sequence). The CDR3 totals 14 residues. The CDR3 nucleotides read TGTGCCAGCAGCTTACAAGCTAGCCCGGATGAGCAGTTCTTC. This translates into CASSLQASPDEQFF. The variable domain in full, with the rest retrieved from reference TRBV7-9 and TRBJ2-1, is DTGVSQNPRHKITKRGQNVTFRCDPISEHNRLYWYRQTLGQGPEFLTYFQNEAQLEKSRLLSDRFSAERPKGSFSTLEIQRTEQGDSAMYLCASSLQASPDEQFFGPGTRLTVL.

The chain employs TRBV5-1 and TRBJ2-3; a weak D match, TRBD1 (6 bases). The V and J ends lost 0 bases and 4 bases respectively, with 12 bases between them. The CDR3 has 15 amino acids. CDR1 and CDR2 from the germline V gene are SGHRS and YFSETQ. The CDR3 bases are TGCGCCAGCAGCTTGGCGCAGGGGCACGCAGATACGCAGTATTTT. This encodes CASSLAQGHADTQYF.

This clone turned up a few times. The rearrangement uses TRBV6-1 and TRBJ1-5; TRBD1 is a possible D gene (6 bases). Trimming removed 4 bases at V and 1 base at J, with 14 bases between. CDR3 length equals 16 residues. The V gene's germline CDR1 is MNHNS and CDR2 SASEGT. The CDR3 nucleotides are TGTGCCAGCAGTGCAGGTGGGGGCTACAGCAATCAGCCCCAGCATTTT. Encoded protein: CASSAGGGYSNQPQHF.

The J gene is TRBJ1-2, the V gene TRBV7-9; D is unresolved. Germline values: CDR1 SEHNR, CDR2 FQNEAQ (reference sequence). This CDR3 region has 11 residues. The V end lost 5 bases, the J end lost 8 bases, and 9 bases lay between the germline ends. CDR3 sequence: CASSPSGGYTF. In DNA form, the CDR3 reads TGTGCCAGCAGCCCCTCTGGAGGCTACACCTTC.

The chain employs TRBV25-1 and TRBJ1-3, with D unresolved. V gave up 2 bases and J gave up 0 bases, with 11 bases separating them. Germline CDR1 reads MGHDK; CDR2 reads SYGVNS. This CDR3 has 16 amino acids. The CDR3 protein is CASSELGFSSGNTIYF. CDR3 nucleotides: TGTGCCAGCAGTGAACTAGGTTTTTCCTCTGGAAACACCATATATTTT. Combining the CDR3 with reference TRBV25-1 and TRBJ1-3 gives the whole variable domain EADIYQTPRYLVIGTGKKITLECSQTMGHDKMYWYQQDPGMELHLIHYSYGVNSTEKGDLSSESTVSRIRTEHFPLTLESARPSHTSQYLCASSELGFSSGNTIYFGEGSWLTVV.

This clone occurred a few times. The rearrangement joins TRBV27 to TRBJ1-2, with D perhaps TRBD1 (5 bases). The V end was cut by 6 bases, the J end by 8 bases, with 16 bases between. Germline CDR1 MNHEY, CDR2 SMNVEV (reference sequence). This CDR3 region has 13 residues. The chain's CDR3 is CASRMTGGEGYTF. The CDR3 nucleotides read TGTGCCAGCAGGATGACTGGGGGGGAAGGCTACACCTTC.

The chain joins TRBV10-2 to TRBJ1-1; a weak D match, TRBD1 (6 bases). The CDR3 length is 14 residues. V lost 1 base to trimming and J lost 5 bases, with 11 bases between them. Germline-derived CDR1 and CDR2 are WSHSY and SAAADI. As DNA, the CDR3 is TGCGCCAGCAGTGAGTGGGGGGGGCATACTGAAGCTTTCTTT. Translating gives CASSEWGGHTEAFF.